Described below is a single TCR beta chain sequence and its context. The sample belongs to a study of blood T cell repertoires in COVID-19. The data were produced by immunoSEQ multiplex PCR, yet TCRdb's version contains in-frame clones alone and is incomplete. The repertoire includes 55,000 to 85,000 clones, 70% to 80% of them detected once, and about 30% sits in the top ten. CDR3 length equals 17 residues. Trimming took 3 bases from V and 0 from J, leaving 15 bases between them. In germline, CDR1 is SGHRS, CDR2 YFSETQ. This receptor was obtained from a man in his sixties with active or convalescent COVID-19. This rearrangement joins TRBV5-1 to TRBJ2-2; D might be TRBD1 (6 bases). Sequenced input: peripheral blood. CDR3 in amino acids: CASSSAHGQPNTGELFF. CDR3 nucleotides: TGCGCCAGCAGCTCAGCCCATGGACAGCCGAACACCGGGGAGCTGTTTTTT.